This T cell receptor (beta chain) comes out of a study of post-analysis software for immune sequencing data. Study in general: The cohort encompassed relapsing-remitting, secondary progressive and progressive-relapsing multiple sclerosis disease courses.

Sequencing libraries made from TCR beta cDNA carried unique molecular identifiers. From about 0.98 to 11 million T cells, 500,000 or so cDNA molecules were obtained. TCRdb used MiXCR to reprocess the PCR reads, holding one entry per CDR3 protein. The sample contains around 400,000 distinct CDR3 sequences, 30% to 45% of which appear only once. Study-level results: Compared with controls, patients had more of about five TRBV segments, including TRBV5-6, TRBV5-1 and TRBV20-1.

The ends were cut back, 3 bases at V and 2 bases at J, with 17 bases in the middle. CDR3 length equals 17 residues. In regard to this clonotype: The antigen is not known.

The receptor was isolated from a girl aged 10-17 years with multiple sclerosis. This chain connects TRBV12-3 or TRBV12-4 to TRBJ2-1; a weak D match, TRBD1 (7 bases). The sample was blood. The CDR3 coding sequence is TGTGCCAGCAGTTTTCAGGGGGGCCGAAGTCCCTACAATGAGCAGTTCTTC. Translated, it gives CASSFQGGRSPYNEQFF.